Listed here are 21 T cell receptor beta chains from one sample, sequenced in a study of CD8+CD57+ T cells in acquired aplastic anemia. CDR3 and TCR beta VDJ profiling relied on genomic DNA as the template. TCRdb reprocessed the reads with MiXCR, giving one entry per CDR3 protein. The sample gives roughly 98,000 distinct CDR3 sequences, about 67% of which show up once; 65% is in the top ten. Sequencing involved patients with CD8+CD57+ cell expansion previously shown by flow cytometry. Material: sorted CD4+, CD8+, or CD8+CD57+ T cells (not recorded which) from PBMCs. All receptors come from a human donor with aplastic anemia.

This clonotype was observed at least ten times. CDR3 loop: CAIRGQGNYNEQFF. The CDR3 bases are TGTGCCATCAGGGGGCAGGGGAATTACAATGAGCAGTTCTTC. The V gene is TRBV10-3, the J gene TRBJ2-1, with D perhaps TRBD1 (6 bases). The CDR3 is made up of 14 amino acids. Germline loops: CDR1 ENHRY, CDR2 SYGVKD. The V gene lost 6 bases and the J gene lost 4 bases, with 13 bases spanning the gap.

The chain is built from TRBV7-2 and TRBJ2-5, with D tentatively TRBD1 or TRBD2 (6 bases each). CDR3 length equals 16 residues. Germline V gives CDR1 SGHTA, CDR2 FQGNSA. V lost 0 bases, J lost 1 base, and 12 bases lay in between. CDR3 in DNA: TGTGCCAGCAGCTTAGCGGGGGCCGGGGGCCAAGAGACCCAGTACTTC. Amino acid sequence: CASSLAGAGGQETQYF.

This rearrangement joins TRBV14 to TRBJ1-1; TRBD1 matches 7 bases. CDR3 size: 12 residues. Germline V gene data show CDR1 as SGHDN and CDR2 as FVKESK. Unmatched junction bases numbered 7, after V lost 4 bases and J lost 11 bases. DNA of the CDR3: TGTGCCAGCAGCCGGATTACAGGGGAGGCTTTCTTT. It is translated as CASSRITGEAFF.

The chain uses TRBV19 and TRBJ1-5; D not certain. Germline CDR1 reads LNHDA; CDR2 reads SQIVND (reference sequence). Trimming removed 6 bases at V and 1 base at J, with 10 bases between. The CDR3 spans 14 residues. This chain's CDR3 is CASRPTVSNQPQHF. DNA for the CDR3: TGTGCCAGTAGGCCTACAGTAAGCAATCAGCCCCAGCATTTT.

A few counts support this clonotype. The V gene is TRBV19, the J gene TRBJ1-5; D unclear. From germline, CDR1 is LNHDA and CDR2 SQIVND (reference sequence). CDR3 length equals 14 residues. V dropped 9 bases and J dropped 2 bases, with 14 bases sitting between them. The CDR3 sequence: CASRVGVGNQPQHF. The CDR3 DNA sequence: TGTGCCAGCAGAGTGGGTGTTGGCAATCAGCCCCAGCATTTT.

CDR3 DNA: TGTGCCACCCGGGGAGGGGACAATGAGCAGTTCTTC. It is translated as CATRGGDNEQFF. V usage is TRBV24-1 and J usage is TRBJ2-1; 7 bases line up with TRBD2. The J segment lost 5 bases and the V segment lost 9 bases, leaving 3 bases of the junction unmatched. CDR3 length: 12 amino acids. The germline V gene has CDR1 KGHDR and CDR2 SFDVKD.

J is TRBJ1-3 and V is TRBV28; no definite D call. This CDR3 has 9 amino acids. CDR1 and CDR2 from the germline V gene are MDHEN and SYDVKM. Trimming left V 11 bases short and J 5 bases short, with 4 bases between. CDR3 nucleotides: TGTGCCTACCGAAACACCATATATTTT. Amino acids: CAYRNTIYF.

The chain joins TRBV29-1 to TRBJ2-1; D remains ambiguous. The length of the CDR3 is 12 residues. Germline assignment: CDR1 SQVTM and CDR2 ANQGSEA. With 1 base removed from V and 8 bases from J, the gap between germline ends came to 9 bases. CDR3 in amino acids: CSVEGVVDEQFF. DNA for the CDR3: TGCAGCGTTGAAGGGGTAGTCGATGAGCAGTTCTTC.

This rearrangement joins TRBV29-1 to TRBJ2-1, with TRBD2 matching 9 bases. The germline gives CDR1 SQVTM, CDR2 ANQGSEA. V gave up 3 bases and J gave up 12 bases; unmatched junction bases: 12. The CDR3 contains 14 residues. The CDR3: CSVEAGGLRGAQFF. CDR3 sequence (DNA): TGCAGCGTTGAGGCGGGAGGGCTCCGAGGCGCGCAGTTCTTC.

The rearrangement links TRBV20-1 to TRBJ1-5; 9 bases align to TRBD1. Germline trimming cut 4 bases from V and 4 bases from J; bases unmatched to any gene: 5. Germline V gene lookup returns CDR1 DFQATT and CDR2 SNEGSKA (reference sequence). There are 14 residues in the CDR3. The CDR3 sequence: CSAINRGRNQPQHF. The CDR3 DNA is TGCAGTGCTATAAACAGGGGGCGAAATCAGCCCCAGCATTTT.

A few counts support this clonotype. The J gene is TRBJ1-5, the V gene TRBV24-1; maybe TRBD1 (5 bases). There are 13 residues in the CDR3. Germline V gene sequence: CDR1 KGHDR, CDR2 SFDVKD. Between the trimmed V and J ends, which lost 6 bases and 6 bases, there was a span of 11 bases. In DNA form, the CDR3 reads TGTGCCACCAGTTGGGGGGTGGCTCAGCCCCAGCATTTT. Translating gives CATSWGVAQPQHF.

V gene TRBV29-1 combines with J gene TRBJ1-2; unclear D gene. The CDR3 length is 11 residues. Germline loops: CDR1 SQVTM, CDR2 ANQGSEA. DNA of the CDR3: TGCAGTGGTTCAGGCGGCTATGGCTACACCTTC. Amino acids: CSGSGGYGYTF.

The genes are TRBV9 and TRBJ2-7, with D hard to call. V lost 1 base to trimming and J lost 8 bases, with 10 bases between them. CDR1 is SGDLS and CDR2 is YYNGEE in the germline V gene. The CDR3 has 12 amino acids. CDR3 in amino acids: CASSVKTPKQYF. The CDR3, as DNA: TGTGCCAGCAGCGTAAAGACTCCTAAGCAGTACTTC.

The chain has TRBV19 and TRBJ2-1; 9 bases agree with TRBD2. V lost 6 bases to trimming and J lost 2 bases; unmatched junction nucleotides: 2. This CDR3 region has 14 residues. Looked up from germline, CDR1 is LNHDA and CDR2 is SQIVND (reference sequence). In DNA, the CDR3 is TGTGCCAGTAGACTAGCGGGTACCTACAATGAGCAGTTCTTC. Encoded protein: CASRLAGTYNEQFF.

The genes are TRBV6-2 or TRBV6-3 and TRBJ1-1; 11 nucleotides line up with TRBD1. V shed 4 bases, J shed 4 bases, and the junction held 8 bases outside the gene matches. The CDR3 covers 16 residues. Germline-derived CDR1 and CDR2 are MNHEY and SVGEGT. CDR3 bases: TGTGCCAGCAGTTCGGACAGGGGGCGAGGGGGCACTGAAGCTTTCTTT. Translated, it gives CASSSDRGRGGTEAFF.

In its sample, this clonotype was seen once. The V call is TRBV7-3, the J call TRBJ2-5; 8 bases fit TRBD1. CDR3 length: 15 residues. The germline CDR1 and CDR2 sequences are SGHTA and FQGTGA. The V and J ends lost 5 bases and 3 bases, in that order; junction bases with no gene match: 8. The CDR3 nucleotides read TGTGCCAGCAGCGAAAGTGGACAGGGAAAAGAGACCCAGTACTTC. The encoded protein is CASSESGQGKETQYF. Combining the CDR3 with reference TRBV7-3 and TRBJ2-5 gives the whole variable domain GAGVSQTPSNKVTEKGKYVELRCDPISGHTALYWYRQSLGQGPEFLIYFQGTGAADDSGLPNDRFFAVRPEGSVSTLKIQRTERGDSAVYLCASSESGQGKETQYFGPGTRLLVL.

The chain uses TRBV7-3 and TRBJ2-2; 10 positions agree with TRBD2. The CDR3 is 16 amino acids. Germline V gives CDR1 SGHTA, CDR2 FQGTGA. Unmatched junction bases numbered 6, after V lost 3 bases and J lost 5 bases. The DNA for the CDR3 is TGTGCCAGCAGCTTCGAACTAGCGGGGAGGACCGGGGAGCTGTTTTTT. Translating gives CASSFELAGRTGELFF.

This chain joins TRBV20-1 and TRBJ2-7; 7 bases agree with TRBD2. Germline V gene sequence: CDR1 DFQATT, CDR2 SNEGSKA (reference sequence). CDR3 length: 11 residues. Germline trimming cut 6 bases from V and 4 bases from J; bases unmatched to any gene: 3. The CDR3: CSAGGPYEQYF. The CDR3 coding sequence is TGCAGTGCGGGAGGGCCTTACGAGCAGTACTTC.

J is TRBJ2-5 and V is TRBV2; no clear D. This CDR3 contains 10 residues. CDR1 is SNHLY, CDR2 FYNNEI, per germline. V lost 2 bases and J 7 bases, leaving 2 bases between the germline ends. In nucleotides, the CDR3 is TGTGCCAGCAGTGAAAGGACCCAGTACTTC. Encoded protein: CASSERTQYF. Full variable domain (remainder filled in from reference TRBV2 and TRBJ2-5): EPEVTQTPSHQVTQMGQEVILRCVPISNHLYFYWYRQILGQKVEFLVSFYNNEISEKSEIFDDQFSVERPDGSNFTLKIRSTKLEDSAMYFCASSERTQYFGPGTRLLVL.

This clonotype was seen a single time. The chain carries TRBV5-1 and TRBJ1-1; D may be TRBD1 (6 bases). The CDR3 totals 14 residues. Trimming took off 3 bases at V and 5 bases at J, with 14 bases between the two ends. Germline assignment: CDR1 SGHRS and CDR2 YFSETQ. The CDR3 DNA reads as TGCGCCAGCAGCTCTACAGGGACGAGTACTGAAGCTTTCTTT. Translation gives CASSSTGTSTEAFF.

The chain links TRBV10-3 to TRBJ1-1, with D possibly matching TRBD1 (6 bases). Germline V CDR1 and CDR2: ENHRY, SYGVKD. The CDR3 is 14 residues long. V was clipped by 6 bases and J by 1 base, with 12 bases between them. Here the CDR3 reads CAIRSGVGNTEAFF. DNA for the CDR3: TGTGCCATCAGGTCAGGGGTCGGGAACACTGAAGCTTTCTTT.